Listed below are T cell receptor beta chains from one sample, sequenced in a study of shared clonotypes between healthy human individuals. This table comes from immunoSEQ multiplex PCR, and its TCRdb copy is limited to in-frame clones, with some not included. The sample has fewer than 850,000 clones; less than 80% are singletons. What was sequenced was memory CD4+ T cells sorted from blood. These receptor sequences come from a woman in her thirties in good health. Each CDR3 is given with its conserved first and last residue. Clone size is not always given. Where it is, it says once, few, many or a class for expanded clones.

cdr3_aa | v_call | clone_size
CASNPQGFGNQPQHF | TRBV2 | -
CASSEDRVKYEQYF | TRBV6-1 | -
CASSRKAGGPGEQFF | TRBV27 | once
CASGGSGYEQYF | TRBV6-1 | once
CASSYRAGGQPQHF | TRBV6-9 | -
CATSAGGPPDTQYF | TRBV5-1 | -
CASSLGGAGEGYGYTF | TRBV7-9 | -
CATSRGRSSYEQYF | TRBV19 | once
CASTTTQGAYGYTF | TRBV6-5 | few
CASSQVHRMEHGYTF | TRBV4-2 | -
CASRGYSYNEQFF | TRBV25-1 | -
CASSLTTDTQYF | TRBV28 | -
CASSRHIPGTQYF | TRBV7-3 | -
CASSLSRVNQPQHF | TRBV28 | -
CASSFLAGGTGELFF | TRBV5-1 | -
CSVEKLFRDRGTTDTQYF | TRBV29-1 | few
CASSLSASGDTDTQYF | TRBV27 | -
CASSGGTGPSEAFF | TRBV2 | -
CASSPGNEQYF | TRBV7-9 | few
CASSLAGDTQYF | TRBV27 | -
CASSKLEWETQYF | TRBV6-6 | once
CASSYGRTPQETQYF | TRBV7-7 | -
CASSLRQVGYGYTF | TRBV11-2 | once
CATTRDNYEQYF | TRBV28 | -
CASSPRVGGTSGANVLTF | TRBV18 | -
CASKGTGAGGGYEQYF | TRBV2 | -
CASSLGVSSYNEQFF | TRBV7-9 | once
CASSLSPGKSSYNEQFF | TRBV27 | -
CASSLKTSPDGPQHF | TRBV19 | few
CASSARTSGSNEQYF | TRBV2 | few
CASSVIFGDTQYF | TRBV19 | -
CASRDETQYF | TRBV28 | -
CASSATGGSGNTIYF | TRBV2 | -
CASSIPGQGREQYF | TRBV19 | -
CASSSGATNEKLFF | TRBV28 | -
CACEKDIQETQYF | TRBV30 | -
CASSSKQGSGANVLTF | TRBV7-3 | once
CASSDRMNTEAFF | TRBV28 | -
CASSLGAGGNYGYTF | TRBV11-2 | -
CASREPGRGQWVGGKTQYF | TRBV6-1 | -
CAWSVLVREKLFF | TRBV30 | -
CASRLTGLAGTGELFF | TRBV7-2 | -
CASSFRQMNTEAFF | TRBV5-4 | -
CASSLYRPAVRDIQYF | TRBV5-6 | many
CASSSHRGNTEAFF | TRBV5-5 | -
CASSDWGGLAGGSPYNEQFF | TRBV10-2 | few
CASSIQGATGELFF | TRBV5-1 | -
CASRAGEFTDTQYF | TRBV19 | -
CASSPGRAQETQYF | TRBV4-2 | -
CASSGGVGTYNEQFF | TRBV6-6 | -
CASSSRRTDYEQYF | TRBV2 | -
CASSEDPGYYGYTF | TRBV6-1 | once
CASSFQRASPSDTQYF | TRBV5-1 | many
CASSPLAEGYEQYF | TRBV14 | few
CASTRDRAEDQPQHF | TRBV19 | -
CASSLQGGFATNEKLFF | TRBV7-9 | -
CASSPKVGMANVLTF | TRBV14 | -